Shown below are 22 T cell receptor beta chains from a single sample sequenced in a study of blood T cell repertoires in COVID-19. Libraries were prepared by immunoSEQ multiplex PCR; TCRdb keeps only in-frame clonotypes and omits some of them. The data contain about 240,000 clones, approximately 86% of them singletons. Sequences were obtained from PBMCs or T cells enriched from blood (not recorded which). The source of these receptors is a woman between 40 and 50 years old with acute COVID-19.

The chain uses TRBV2 and TRBJ2-3; D gene uncertain. Germline V CDR1 and CDR2: SNHLY, FYNNEI. The ends were cut back, 4 bases at V and 4 bases at J, with 12 bases in the middle. There are 14 residues in the CDR3. Here the CDR3 reads CASSGRGLADTQYF. The CDR3 DNA follows: TGTGCCAGCAGTGGCAGAGGTCTAGCAGATACGCAGTATTTT.

The rearrangement links TRBV7-8 to TRBJ2-2; D not certain. The germline V gene has CDR1 SGHVS and CDR2 FQNEAQ. V was clipped by 4 bases and J by 8 bases, with 20 bases between them. The CDR3 sequence is 16 residues long. DNA for the CDR3: TGTGCCAGCAGCTCCCAAGGTCTGGGTGTCGGGGGGGAGCTGTTTTTT. Translated: CASSSQGLGVGGELFF.

V is TRBV4-1 and J is TRBJ1-2, with D maybe TRBD1 (6 bases). Per the germline V gene, CDR1 is MGHRA and CDR2 is YSYEKL. There are 14 residues in the CDR3. V lost 0 bases to trimming and J lost 5 bases, with 10 bases between them. The CDR3 nucleotides read TGCGCCAGCAGCCAAGAGTTTCAGGGGTATGGCTACACCTTC. Residues: CASSQEFQGYGYTF.

The chain recombines TRBV5-4 with TRBJ1-5, with D hard to call. The CDR3 sequence is 14 residues long. Trimming cost V 0 bases and J 7 bases, with 11 bases left between them. Germline CDR1 reads SGHNT; CDR2 reads YYREEE (reference sequence). Written as DNA, the CDR3 is TGTGCCAGCAGCTTGGGGGGAGGCGGACAGCCCCAGCATTTT. Its translation: CASSLGGGGQPQHF.

V and J are TRBV7-9 and TRBJ2-3; TRBD2 matches 10 bases. Germline CDR1 and CDR2: SEHNR and FQNEAQ (reference sequence). The CDR3 runs 16 residues. V lost 5 bases to trimming and J lost 4 bases; unmatched junction nucleotides: 9. This chain's CDR3 is CASSALAGGWADTQYF. The CDR3 nucleotides read TGTGCCAGCAGCGCGTTAGCGGGAGGTTGGGCAGATACGCAGTATTTT.

The chain joins TRBV7-9 to TRBJ2-1, with a possible D match to TRBD1 (5 bases). CDR1 is SEHNR, CDR2 FQNEAQ, per germline (reference sequence). The CDR3 runs 17 residues. V dropped 2 bases and J dropped 5 bases, with 19 bases sitting between them. This CDR3 reads CASSLRWGRAPHNEQFF. The DNA for the CDR3 is TGTGCCAGCAGCTTAAGGTGGGGCAGGGCGCCCCACAATGAGCAGTTCTTC.

This clone appeared once. The rearrangement uses TRBV4-1 and TRBJ1-2; D not certain. V dropped 2 bases and J dropped 4 bases, with 14 bases sitting between them. The V gene's germline CDR1 is MGHRA and CDR2 YSYEKL. The CDR3 runs to 15 residues. The CDR3 reads CASSQTDTEFYGYTF. The CDR3, as DNA: TGCGCCAGCAGCCAAACCGATACAGAGTTCTATGGCTACACCTTC.

V gene TRBV27 combines with J gene TRBJ2-2; 7 bases fit TRBD2. V lost 6 bases to trimming and J lost 2 bases; unmatched junction nucleotides: 12. The CDR3 totals 17 residues. Germline assignment: CDR1 MNHEY and CDR2 SMNVEV (reference sequence). In DNA form, the CDR3 reads TGTGCCAGCAGAAATTTCATGGGGACTACAAACACCGGGGAGCTGTTTTTT. Amino acid sequence: CASRNFMGTTNTGELFF.

V is TRBV10-1 and J is TRBJ2-1, with D possibly matching TRBD1 (5 bases). This CDR3 has 15 residues. Trimming left V 2 bases short and J 0 bases short, with 8 bases between. Germline CDR1 and CDR2: WNHNN and SYGVQD (reference sequence). The CDR3 DNA sequence: TGCGCCAGCAGTGAGACAGGAAGCTCCTACAATGAGCAGTTCTTC. It specifies CASSETGSSYNEQFF.

The rearrangement uses TRBV5-1 and TRBJ1-2, with TRBD1 as a possible D gene (5 bases). In germline, CDR1 is SGHRS, CDR2 YFSETQ. V was cut by 1 base and J by 4 bases, with 14 bases left in between. The CDR3 is 15 amino acids. CDR3 amino acids: CASSLTGHSFYGYTF. The CDR3 nucleotides are TGCGCCAGCAGCTTGACCGGACATTCATTCTATGGCTACACCTTC.

The genes are TRBV15 and TRBJ1-1; a weak D match, TRBD1 (6 bases). Trimming left V 3 bases short and J 0 bases short, with 17 bases between. Looked up from germline, CDR1 is LNHNV and CDR2 is YYDKDF (reference sequence). This CDR3 contains 17 residues. CDR3 sequence: CATSSTGKEWMNTEAFF. The CDR3 coding sequence is TGTGCCACCAGCAGTACAGGGAAGGAGTGGATGAACACTGAAGCTTTCTTT. Looking up the rest from reference TRBV15 and TRBJ1-1 gives the full variable domain: DAMVIQNPRYQVTQFGKPVTLSCSQTLNHNVMYWYQQKSSQAPKLLFHYYDKDFNNEADTPDNFQSRRPNTSFCFLDIRSPGLGDTAMYLCATSSTGKEWMNTEAFFGQGTRLTVV.

The chain recombines TRBV27 with TRBJ1-2, with 7 bases matching TRBD1. Germline assignment: CDR1 MNHEY and CDR2 SMNVEV (reference sequence). This CDR3 has 13 residues. J lost 8 bases, V lost 5 bases, and 8 bases had no gene match. The CDR3 coding sequence is TGTGCCAGCAGTGAGACAGGGATGGGCGGCTACACCTTC. Translating it yields CASSETGMGGYTF.

The chain uses TRBV29-1 and TRBJ2-1; possibly TRBD1 for D (6 bases). This CDR3 has 13 residues. Germline V gene data show CDR1 as SQVTM and CDR2 as ANQGSEA. The DNA for the CDR3 is TGCACGGGCCGGACAGAGTCCTACAATGAGCAGTTCTTC. Translated, it gives CTGRTESYNEQFF.

This chain joins TRBV13 and TRBJ1-6; 9 bases are a match to TRBD1. V lost 6 bases to trimming and J lost 10 bases; unmatched junction nucleotides: 10. In germline, CDR1 is PRHDT, CDR2 FYEKMQ (reference sequence). The CDR3 sequence is 15 residues long. CDR3 sequence reads: CASRTGTGSRSPLHF. For the CDR3, the DNA is TGTGCCAGCAGGACCGGGACAGGGAGTAGATCACCCCTCCACTTT.

The chain employs TRBV24-1 and TRBJ2-1; D is uncertain. The CDR3 covers 12 residues. CDR1 KGHDR and CDR2 SFDVKD come from the germline V gene. V lost 4 bases and J lost 4, with 4 bases in between. The CDR3 region has the DNA TGTGCCACCAGTGACCGGTACAATGAGCAGTTCTTC. Encoded protein: CATSDRYNEQFF.

V and J are TRBV2 and TRBJ2-7, with 7 bases identical to TRBD2. V trimming: 6 bases; J trimming: 0 bases; junction bases outside the gene matches: 8. Germline CDR1 reads SNHLY; CDR2 reads FYNNEI. This CDR3 region has 15 residues. CDR3 sequence: CASRAGRTSSYEQYF. The CDR3 DNA follows: TGTGCCAGCAGGGCCGGGAGGACCAGCTCCTACGAGCAGTACTTC.

The rearrangement joins TRBV9 to TRBJ2-7, with D unresolved. The CDR3 has 13 amino acids. Germline CDR1 reads SGDLS; CDR2 reads YYNGEE. Trimming removed 3 bases at V and 1 base at J, with 8 bases between. Written as DNA, the CDR3 is TGTGCCAGCAGCGGTGGCATTTCCTACGAGCAGTACTTC. Translation gives CASSGGISYEQYF. Full variable domain (outside the CDR3, taken from reference TRBV9 and TRBJ2-7): DSGVTQTPKHLITATGQRVTLRCSPRSGDLSVYWYQQSLDQGLQFLIQYYNGEERAKGNILERFSAQQFPDLHSELNLSSLELGDSALYFCASSGGISYEQYFGPGTRLTVT.

Points on this clone: Other DNA sequences from this sample encode an identical CDR3 as well. The chain recombines TRBV5-1 with TRBJ2-7; possibly TRBD1 for D (7 bases). V was shortened by 0 bases and J by 3 bases, with 10 bases between the two germline ends. The CDR3 sequence is 14 residues long. Germline V gene lookup returns CDR1 SGHRS and CDR2 YFSETQ. In DNA, the CDR3 is TGCGCCAGCAGCTTGGACAGGGGAGGCTACGAGCAGTACTTC. It is translated as CASSLDRGGYEQYF.

Here the CDR3 reads CASSVADFGINSGNTIYF. The DNA for the CDR3 is TGTGCCAGCAGCGTAGCGGATTTCGGGATAAACTCTGGAAACACCATATATTTT. The chain recombines TRBV9 with TRBJ1-3; D unclear. This CDR3 spans 18 amino acids. V gave up 0 bases and J gave up 0 bases, with 16 bases separating them. The germline CDR1 and CDR2 sequences are SGDLS and YYNGEE.

CDR3 protein: CASSPGTESGEQYF. The CDR3 nucleotides read TGTGCCAGCAGCCCCGGGACAGAGTCTGGCGAGCAGTACTTC. The V and J genes are TRBV13 and TRBJ2-7; 7 bases fit TRBD1. V lost 5 bases and J lost 6; bases outside the gene matches: 10. There are 14 residues in the CDR3. CDR1 and CDR2 from the germline V gene are PRHDT and FYEKMQ (reference sequence).

The chain is built from TRBV4-1 and TRBJ2-7; 8 bases map to TRBD2. The CDR3 is made up of 14 amino acids. The germline CDR1 and CDR2 sequences are MGHRA and YSYEKL. Losses at the gene ends were 4 bases for V and 5 bases for J; bases not matched to a gene: 7. For the CDR3, the DNA is TGCGCCAGCAGCCCCGAACAGCGGGAGAACGAGCAGTACTTC. Its protein is CASSPEQRENEQYF.

The V gene is TRBV27, the J gene TRBJ2-1; TRBD2 agrees at 13 bases. The V and J ends lost 2 bases and 5 bases, in that order; junction bases with no gene match: 0. The CDR3 runs 15 residues. The germline V gene encodes CDR1 MNHEY and CDR2 SMNVEV (reference sequence). This CDR3 reads CASSLGTSGNNEQFF. CDR3 DNA sequence: TGTGCCAGCAGTTTAGGGACTAGCGGGAACAATGAGCAGTTCTTC.